This T cell receptor beta chain appears in the sequencing data of a study of control samples from healthy donors and cancer patients. Profiling relied on immunoSEQ multiplex PCR, and the TCRdb table lists in-frame clones only, not all of them. The sample holds 25,000 to 35,000 clones; around 91% are singletons and the top ten take approximately 12%. This CDR3 is built from 16 residues. Between the trimmed V and J ends, which lost 4 bases and 2 bases, there was a span of 19 bases. Germline loops: CDR1 SGHNT, CDR2 YYREEE (reference sequence). This clone is a singleton in its sample. This chain uses TRBV5-4 with TRBJ2-7; D may be TRBD1 or TRBD2 (6 bases each). The sample comprised PBMCs. This TCR was sampled from a man aged 45 to 65 with lung cancer. The CDR3 loop reads CASSPGGPGAAYEQYF. In nucleotides, the CDR3 is TGTGCCAGCAGCCCCGGGGGTCCAGGGGCCGCCTACGAGCAGTACTTC.